This T cell receptor (beta chain) comes out of a study of post-analysis software for immune sequencing data. Broader study findings: There were five TRBV segments more frequent in patients than controls, and TRBV5-6, TRBV5-1 and TRBV20-1 were among them.

This clonotype has just a few counts. Its target is not known. Germline CDR1 is SGHRS and CDR2 is YFSETQ. The CDR3 covers 16 residues. V gave up 0 bases and J gave up 10 bases, with 20 bases separating them. The library was made from cDNA and included unique molecular identifiers. TCRdb analysed the PCR reads with MiXCR anew, one entry per CDR3 protein. Of roughly 600,000 distinct CDR3 sequences in the sample, 44% are singletons; the top ten hold 1.5% to 2%. Material: blood. This TCR was sampled from a girl aged 10 to 17 with multiple sclerosis. The V call is TRBV5-1, the J call TRBJ2-1; perhaps TRBD1 as D (6 bases). The CDR3, as DNA: TGCGCCAGCAGCTTGGCCCTAGGGGTCGAGGGGGAAGAGCAGTTCTTC. Translated: CASSLALGVEGEEQFF.